This TCR beta chain was sequenced for a study of T cells in localized non-small cell lung cancer. General study points: Paired adjacent lung recovered a median around 60 of the top 100 tumor clones. Density of T cells in blood, when higher, went with longer overall survival. The highest T cell clonality was in uninvolved adjacent lung, above tumor. Owing to sequencing of a solitary tumor region, heterogeneity cannot be discounted.

As regards this clone: Its antigen is undetermined.

Sequencing used immunoSEQ multiplex PCR; TCRdb keeps in-frame clones, though not all of them. This repertoire shows just under 20,000 clones, about 91% found once; its top ten account for over 7.5%. Trimming removed 3 bases at V and 4 bases at J, with 15 bases between. Germline V gene lookup returns CDR1 MNHEY and CDR2 SVGAGI. The CDR3 is 15 residues long. The source material was peripheral blood, sampled before any cancer treatment. The TCR was taken from a man between 35 and 75 years old with stage I lung adenocarcinoma. J is TRBJ1-1 and V is TRBV6-5, with a tentative D call TRBD1 (5 bases). The CDR3 sequence: CASSYLRAQGTEAFF. In DNA form, the CDR3 reads TGTGCCAGCAGTTATTTGAGGGCGCAGGGCACTGAAGCTTTCTTT.